The 26 T cell receptor beta chains below were found in one sample sequenced in a study of metastatic and nonmetastatic thyroid tumors. Patients were all untreated before their thyroid surgery. TCRdb reprocessed the PCR reads using MiXCR. The sample has 20,000 to 30,000 clones; about an eighth are singletons. The sample taken for sequencing was blood. The origin of the receptors is a female donor with papillary thyroid cancer or a benign thyroid nodule (not recorded which). Some clones in this sample may be carry-over from other donors' samples.

This clone was detected many times. The CDR3 sequence: CSARRGNEKLFF. The CDR3 DNA reads as TGCAGTGCTAGACGAGGGAATGAAAAACTGTTTTTT. The V call is TRBV20-1, the J call TRBJ1-4; D unclear. The CDR3 totals 12 residues. The V gene lost 2 bases and the J gene lost 5 bases, with 6 bases spanning the gap. Per germline, CDR1 DFQATT and CDR2 SNEGSKA (reference sequence).

Regarding this clone: The junction does not match germline at one end; this may be a read error. V and J are TRBV4-1 and TRBJ2-1, with TRBD1 identical over 8 bases. The CDR3 has 14 residues. Germline V gives CDR1 MGHRA, CDR2 YSYEKL. This CDR3 reads CGSSPRTGFVEQCF. The CDR3 DNA reads as TGCGGCAGCAGTCCGAGGACAGGGTTTGTTGAGCAGTGCTTC.

The chain has TRBV7-3 and TRBJ1-1; D possibly corresponds to TRBD1 (5 bases). Germline V gene data show CDR1 as SGHTA and CDR2 as FQGTGA. The CDR3 is 17 amino acids. V was trimmed by 3 bases and J by 4 bases, leaving 21 bases between them. The CDR3 protein is CASSLLVARVGGTEAFF. CDR3 bases: TGTGCCAGCAGCTTGTTAGTGGCTCGGGTGGGGGGCACTGAAGCTTTCTTT.

Many counts were recorded for this clone. This chain connects TRBV7-6 to TRBJ2-2; D ambiguous. Germline-derived CDR1 and CDR2 are SGHVS and FNYEAQ. The CDR3 consists of 14 residues. Trimming stripped 1 base from V and 5 bases from J, with 8 bases between. The CDR3 protein is CASSLGGWTGELFF. The CDR3 DNA sequence: TGTGCCAGCAGCTTAGGGGGTTGGACCGGGGAGCTGTTTTTT.

This clone was observed at least ten times. Other DNA sequences in the same sample also yield this CDR3. This chain uses TRBV12-3 or TRBV12-4 with TRBJ1-5, with D possibly matching TRBD1 (6 bases). CDR3 length: 15 amino acids. V was pared by 5 bases and J by 2 bases, with 13 bases between. CDR3 sequence: CASSLSGDGNQPQHF. CDR3 nucleotide sequence: TGTGCCAGCAGTCTATCAGGGGACGGCAATCAGCCCCAGCATTTT.

This clone was seen once. The chain carries TRBV18 and TRBJ1-3; D ambiguous. The CDR3 has 14 amino acids. The V gene's germline CDR1 is KGHSH and CDR2 LQKENI. Trimming left V 6 bases short and J 4 bases short, with 13 bases between. CDR3 protein: CASSLGSTGNTIYF. DNA for the CDR3: TGTGCCAGCTCCCTCGGGAGTACGGGAAACACCATATATTTT.

This clone was counted ten times or more. V and J are TRBV7-6 and TRBJ2-3; 12 positions agree with TRBD2. Germline V lookup: CDR1 SGHVS, CDR2 FNYEAQ. The CDR3 spans 18 residues. V lost 5 bases, J lost 6 bases, and 15 bases stayed unmatched. The CDR3 DNA follows: TGTGCCAGCAGCCGCTTGACTAGCGGGAGCTTAGATGGGGATACGCAGTATTTT. Amino acid sequence: CASSRLTSGSLDGDTQYF.

There are many counts of this clone. V gene TRBV28 combines with J gene TRBJ2-1; D possibly uses TRBD1 or TRBD2 (5 bases each). Germline V gene lookup returns CDR1 MDHEN and CDR2 SYDVKM. Trimming stripped 7 bases from V and 2 bases from J, with 12 bases between. CDR3 length: 14 residues. The CDR3 here is CASTQRGTYNEQFF. CDR3 DNA: TGTGCCAGCACCCAACGGGGCACCTACAATGAGCAGTTCTTC.

The chain links TRBV7-8 to TRBJ1-2, with 9 positions matching TRBD1. V was clipped by 2 bases and J by 8 bases; unmatched bases: 12. The CDR3 extends over 16 amino acids. Germline V CDR1 and CDR2: SGHVS, FQNEAQ. The CDR3 reads CASSLRVQGAVEGYTF. The CDR3 region has the DNA TGTGCCAGCAGCTTAAGGGTACAGGGGGCAGTGGAGGGCTACACCTTC.

Worth noting for this clone: This specimen includes other DNA sequences encoding the same CDR3. The rearrangement joins TRBV4-1 to TRBJ1-6, with a weak D call TRBD1 (6 bases). There are 17 residues in the CDR3. Between the trimmed V and J ends, which lost 1 base and 10 bases, there was a span of 20 bases. The V gene's germline CDR1 is MGHRA and CDR2 YSYEKL. CDR3: CASSQVLRGPRGSPLHF. The DNA for the CDR3 is TGCGCCAGCAGCCAAGTGCTGCGGGGGCCGAGGGGATCACCCCTCCACTTT.

Ten or more counts support this clone. The rearrangement uses TRBV3-1 and TRBJ2-5; a possible D gene is TRBD2 (6 bases). The CDR3 spans 13 residues. Trimming removed 6 bases at V and 5 bases at J, with 13 bases between. The germline CDR1 and CDR2 sequences are LGHDT and YNNKEL (reference sequence). The CDR3 here is CASSPTSMETQYF. CDR3 nucleotides: TGTGCCAGCAGTCCGACTAGTATGGAGACCCAGTACTTC.

The sample holds many counts of this clone. V and J are TRBV9 and TRBJ1-2; no clear D gene. The V and J ends lost 3 bases and 4 bases respectively, with 10 bases between them. The CDR3 extends over 13 amino acids. CDR1 SGDLS and CDR2 YYNGEE come from the germline V gene. The CDR3 DNA follows: TGTGCCAGCAGCGATCAAGGAGGCTATGGCTACACCTTC. Translated, it gives CASSDQGGYGYTF.

This clone has ten or more counts. The V gene is TRBV4-1, the J gene TRBJ2-5; D remains ambiguous. V lost 2 bases and J 5 bases, leaving 9 bases between the germline ends. The CDR3 is made up of 13 amino acids. CDR1 is MGHRA and CDR2 is YSYEKL in the germline V gene. The CDR3 nucleotides are TGCGCCAGCAGCCAATGGTTTGGGGAGACCCAGTACTTC. Protein product: CASSQWFGETQYF.

In this sample, this clone turned up many times. The chain combines TRBV20-1 with TRBJ2-3; D unresolved. The V end lost 0 bases, the J end lost 3 bases, and 4 bases lay between the germline ends. Germline CDR1 DFQATT, CDR2 SNEGSKA (reference sequence). CDR3 length: 12 amino acids. Here the CDR3 DNA reads TGCAGTGCTAGAGATGTGACAGATACGCAGTATTTT. Its protein is CSARDVTDTQYF.

This clone has a single count. The chain recombines TRBV9 with TRBJ2-3, with 11 positions matching TRBD1. The CDR3 contains 15 residues. The V gene end was trimmed by 0 bases and the J gene end by 5 bases; junction bases not matched to a gene: 2. Germline assignment: CDR1 SGDLS and CDR2 YYNGEE. The CDR3 nucleotides read TGTGCCAGCAGCGTAGGGACAGGGGGCATAGATACGCAGTATTTT. Its translation is CASSVGTGGIDTQYF.

The V call is TRBV7-8, the J call TRBJ1-1; no reliable D call. Germline CDR1 SGHVS, CDR2 FQNEAQ. V shed 1 base and J shed 4 bases, with 13 bases lying between them. CDR3 length: 15 amino acids. This CDR3 is CASSLGLTRITEAFF. CDR3 coding DNA: TGTGCCAGCAGCTTAGGCCTTACACGGATCACTGAAGCTTTCTTT.

This clone was seen at least ten times. The CDR3 protein is CATSATPGQGSHYGYTF. The CDR3 DNA reads as TGTGCCACCAGTGCCACACCCGGACAGGGATCCCACTATGGCTACACCTTC. This chain connects TRBV24-1 to TRBJ1-2; 8 bases align to TRBD1. Germline trimming cut 5 bases from V and 3 bases from J; bases unmatched to any gene: 13. This CDR3 region has 17 residues. Per germline, CDR1 KGHDR and CDR2 SFDVKD.

Many counts were recorded for this clone. J is TRBJ2-7 and V is TRBV7-9, with a weak D call TRBD1 (6 bases). V lost 5 bases to trimming and J lost 5 bases, with 19 bases between them. The CDR3 spans 15 residues. Germline V lookup: CDR1 SEHNR, CDR2 FQNEAQ (reference sequence). The chain's CDR3 is CASSLGRTAFHEQYF. CDR3 DNA: TGTGCCAGCAGCCTGGGCAGGACAGCCTTCCACGAGCAGTACTTC.

This clone was seen many times. The genes are TRBV30 and TRBJ1-3; D remains ambiguous. CDR3 size: 16 residues. V dropped 1 base and J dropped 0 bases, with 13 bases sitting between them. CDR1 is GTSNPN, CDR2 SVGIG, per germline (reference sequence). CDR3 region: CAWSDKSGFSGNTIYF. In DNA form, the CDR3 reads TGTGCCTGGAGTGATAAATCAGGTTTCTCTGGAAACACCATATATTTT.

Many counts were recorded for this clone. This rearrangement joins TRBV18 to TRBJ2-3; D possibly corresponds to TRBD2 (6 bases). Germline V lookup: CDR1 KGHSH, CDR2 LQKENI. V was shortened by 2 bases and J by 5 bases, with 14 bases between the two germline ends. This CDR3 is 15 amino acids long. In DNA, the CDR3 is TGTGCCAGCTCACCAGTCGGCGGGAAGGGAGATACGCAGTATTTT. Amino acid sequence: CASSPVGGKGDTQYF.

This clone was found many times. The rearrangement links TRBV5-1 to TRBJ2-7; perhaps TRBD2 as D (5 bases). Germline loops: CDR1 SGHRS, CDR2 YFSETQ. Trimming removed 1 base from V and 7 bases from J, with 12 bases in between. This CDR3 spans 13 amino acids. The chain's CDR3 is CASSLREIGEQYF. The CDR3 DNA reads as TGCGCCAGCAGCTTGAGGGAGATTGGGGAGCAGTACTTC.

This clone was counted at least ten times. V usage is TRBV28 and J usage is TRBJ2-3; D unclear. V shed 5 bases and J shed 0 bases, with 6 bases lying between them. CDR1 is MDHEN and CDR2 is SYDVKM in the germline V gene. The CDR3 spans 13 residues. CDR3 amino acids: CASSESSTDTQYF. In nucleotides, the CDR3 is TGTGCCAGCAGTGAATCTAGCACAGATACGCAGTATTTT.

This clone has ten or more counts. V is TRBV27 and J is TRBJ2-3; D assignment may be TRBD1 or TRBD2 (6 bases each). The CDR3 runs 15 residues. The germline V and J ends were trimmed by 5 bases and 2 bases, with 14 bases remaining between them. Germline lookup yields CDR1 MNHEY and CDR2 SMNVEV (reference sequence). The CDR3 protein is CASSPGDTHTDTQYF. The CDR3 region has the DNA TGTGCCAGCAGTCCGGGGGACACCCACACAGATACGCAGTATTTT.

Within the sample, this clone is medium-sized. The chain recombines TRBV27 with TRBJ1-2; D is unresolved. The V gene lost 8 bases and the J gene lost 2 bases, with 15 bases spanning the gap. In germline, CDR1 is MNHEY, CDR2 SMNVEV (reference sequence). The CDR3 spans 14 residues. CDR3 in amino acids: CASGRANPNYGYTF. CDR3 DNA sequence: TGTGCCAGCGGCCGTGCTAACCCCAACTATGGCTACACCTTC.

By frequency in the sample, this clone is medium-sized. The rearrangement links TRBV4-1 to TRBJ2-2; no definite D call. The CDR3 contains 13 residues. CDR1 is MGHRA, CDR2 YSYEKL, per germline. The V end was cut by 3 bases, the J end by 0 bases, with 2 bases between. CDR3 sequence: CASSHTNTGELFF. CDR3 in DNA: TGCGCCAGCAGCCACACGAACACCGGGGAGCTGTTTTTT.

This clone was counted ten times or more. The chain recombines TRBV28 with TRBJ1-5; D perhaps matches TRBD1 (5 bases). V lost 5 bases to trimming and J lost 2 bases, with 25 bases between them. The CDR3 has 19 amino acids. Looked up from germline, CDR1 is MDHEN and CDR2 is SYDVKM. CDR3 residues: CASSQRGYRDRTGNQPQHF. DNA of the CDR3: TGTGCCAGCAGTCAGAGGGGATACCGAGACCGCACGGGCAATCAGCCCCAGCATTTT.